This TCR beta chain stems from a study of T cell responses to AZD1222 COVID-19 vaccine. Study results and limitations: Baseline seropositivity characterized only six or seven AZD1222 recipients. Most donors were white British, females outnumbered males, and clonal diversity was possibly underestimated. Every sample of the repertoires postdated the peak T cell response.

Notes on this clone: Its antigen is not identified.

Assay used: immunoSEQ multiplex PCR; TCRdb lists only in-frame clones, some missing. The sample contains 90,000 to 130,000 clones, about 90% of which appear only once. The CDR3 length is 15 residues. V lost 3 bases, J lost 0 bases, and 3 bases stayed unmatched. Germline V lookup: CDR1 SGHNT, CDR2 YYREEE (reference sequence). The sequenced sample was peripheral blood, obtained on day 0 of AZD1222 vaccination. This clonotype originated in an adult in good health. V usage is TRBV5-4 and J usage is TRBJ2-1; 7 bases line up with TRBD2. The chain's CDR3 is CASSYGGNSYNEQFF. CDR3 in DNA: TGTGCCAGCAGCTACGGGGGGAACTCCTACAATGAGCAGTTCTTC.